This TCR beta chain was sequenced in a study of T-cell memory formation after mild COVID-19. Across the study: Largely donor-specific sequence clusters came from a couple of donors.

Sample barcodes and UMIs were carried by the TCR alpha and TCR beta cDNA libraries that 5'RACE generated with constant-segment primers. One entry per CDR3 protein, called by TCRdb with MiXCR from the 5' RACE reads. Of roughly 190,000 distinct CDR3 sequences listed, 8% to 11% were seen once; the top ten hold around 3.3%. The CDR3 extends over 13 amino acids. Trimming removed 4 bases from V and 5 bases from J, with 9 bases in between. In germline, CDR1 is ENHRY, CDR2 SYGVKD. Overall study results and limits: Shrinking CD4+ clones resided mostly in CM and EM, and CD8+ ones in EMRA.

In the case of this clonotype: Its antigen remains unknown.

Sequenced input: PBMCs or a T cell subset sorted from them (not recorded which). This clonotype was sampled from a young man who had mild COVID-19 (a few samples of this study predate the infection). Cell type and time point are not known. The rearrangement links TRBV10-3 to TRBJ1-3; D not certain. The CDR3 sequence is CAISGESRNTIYF. DNA of the CDR3: TGTGCCATCAGTGGCGAGTCGCGAAACACCATATATTTT.